This T cell receptor beta chain was profiled in a study of blood T cell repertoires in COVID-19 (dated by TCRdb to 2020 to 2021). Study-level background: The collaborator samples originated in the United States, Italy and Spain and spanned the acute and convalescent phases of COVID-19. Where available, HLA class I and class II types were taken from metadata supplied by the sample provider and were not determined by assay-based typing. The prospective study material was composed of cDNA or gDNA derived from T cells, B-cell-depleted T cells, or PBMCs. The dataset comprised deeply sampled blood TCRbeta repertoires from subjects exposed to, actively infected with, or recovered from COVID-19. A freely available public database, intended as a resource for researchers studying the immune response to SARS-CoV-2, is where the repertoires were released. The samples were drawn from the first 160 participants of the ongoing ImmuneRACE study and from under 1,500 subjects provided by 6 global collaborators. Nearly every sample came with metadata listing a de-identified subject ID, COVID-19 status, age in years and sex.

Overall study outcomes, separate from this receptor: Clinical and demographic metadata were provided uncurated, with the amount varying by source and participant.

TCRbeta CDR3 regions were amplified from genomic DNA using the immunoSEQ Assay, a bias-controlled multiplex PCR. In the paper's pipeline: Nucleated cell counts per sample were estimated from amplification of reference gene primers within the assay. Sequence reads were collapsed and filtered to measure the absolute abundance of every unique TCRbeta CDR3 rearrangement. For each sample, productive Simpson clonality was calculated by taking the square root of Simpson's diversity index across productive rearrangements. The immuneACCESS repertoire file appears here via TCRdb, limited to in-frame rearrangements. These files lack a portion of the clones; in checked studies, under half of the deficit traces to unresolved V genes, and the cause of the others is not known. The DNA was the basis for D and trimming; V, J and clone size are from that table. For this sample the table gives over 250,000 clones, of which about four fifths were detected only once. Jointly, the top ten make up over 9% of the sample.

A word on this clone: The target of this receptor is not known. No base qualities exist here, and no much larger clone lies one base off it.

Another Seattle source contributed samples from volunteer blood donors who had recovered from COVID-19. Each collaborating institution followed its own protocols to collect whole blood in K2EDTA tubes. Collaborator samples were shipped for TCRbeta analysis as frozen whole blood, isolated PBMCs, or DNA extracted from either sample type. The CDR3, cysteine through phenylalanine, is 15 amino acids long. Of all the DNA, just the CDR3 is kept, 45 bases in frame from base 1. Trimming at the junction amounts to 1 base on V and 4 bases on J, and the germline ends lie 10 bases apart. CDR1 and CDR2, per the germline V gene, are MGHRA and YSYEKL.

Material: peripheral blood. In this chain, TRBV4-1 is recombined with TRBJ2-2; no D segment can be confidently identified. This receptor was identified in a woman between 45 and 65 years old who had recovered from COVID-19. CDR3 reads: CASSQVPQSTGELFF. The DNA sequence follows: TGCGCCAGCAGCCAAGTACCACAGAGCACCGGGGAGCTGTTTTTT.